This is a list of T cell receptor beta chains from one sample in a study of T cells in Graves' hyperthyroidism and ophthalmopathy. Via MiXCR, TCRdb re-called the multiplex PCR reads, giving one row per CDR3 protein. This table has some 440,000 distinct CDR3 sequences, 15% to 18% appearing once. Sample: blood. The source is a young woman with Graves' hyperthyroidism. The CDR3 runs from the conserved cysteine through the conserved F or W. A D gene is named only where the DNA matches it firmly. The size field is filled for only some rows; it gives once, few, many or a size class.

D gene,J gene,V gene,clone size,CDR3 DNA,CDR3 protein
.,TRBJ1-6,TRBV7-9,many,TGTGCCAGCAGCTCCGGATTCATGACCCTCCACTTT,CASSSGFMTLHF
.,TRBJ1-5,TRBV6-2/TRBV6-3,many,TGTGCCAGCAGTTACATCCAGGGTGTCAATCAGCCCCAGCATTTT,CASSYIQGVNQPQHF
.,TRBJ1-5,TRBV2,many,TGTGCCAGCAGCCCCGAGGCGAATCAGCCCCAGCATTTT,CASSPEANQPQHF
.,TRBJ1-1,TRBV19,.,TGTGCCAGTATTATACGGGGGATCCCAGGTGAAGCTTTCTTT,CASIIRGIPGEAFF
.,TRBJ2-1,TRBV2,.,TGTGCCAGCCTTGGGCCGAGCATAGGGAGCTCCTACAATGAGCAGTCCTTC,CASLGPSIGSSYNEQSF
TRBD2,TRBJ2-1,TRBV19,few,TGTGCCTCGACGAGTGGTGCTAGCGGTTACAATGAGCAGTTCTTC,CASTSGASGYNEQFF
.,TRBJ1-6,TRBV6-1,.,TGTGCCAGCAGTTTTGGGGCCCACGATTCACCCCTCCACTTT,CASSFGAHDSPLHF
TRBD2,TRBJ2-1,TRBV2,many,TGTGCCAGCAGTGGAGCGGGAGGGCCTGGAAATGAGCAGTTCTTC,CASSGAGGPGNEQFF
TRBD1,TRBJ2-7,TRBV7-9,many,TGTGCCAGCAGCGTCGGACAGGGGGTCTCATACGAGCAGTACTTC,CASSVGQGVSYEQYF
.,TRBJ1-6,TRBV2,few,TGTGCCAGCAGTGAATTCGCCTTCAATAATTCACCCCTCCACTTT,CASSEFAFNNSPLHF
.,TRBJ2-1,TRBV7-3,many,TGTGCCAGCAGCTCGGGACTTCTTAACAATGAGCAGTTCTTC,CASSSGLLNNEQFF
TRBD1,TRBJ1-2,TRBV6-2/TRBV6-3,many,TGTGCCAGCAGCGATCCGGGACAGGAAGCAAGATTTTATGGCTACACCTTC,CASSDPGQEARFYGYTF
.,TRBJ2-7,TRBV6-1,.,TGTGCCAGCAGTGCCTTAGGTTCCGGCGAGCAGTACTTC,CASSALGSGEQYF
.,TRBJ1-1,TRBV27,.,TGTGCCAGCAGTTTATCCGTAAGGGGTCGGGCTGAAGCTTTCTTT,CASSLSVRGRAEAFF
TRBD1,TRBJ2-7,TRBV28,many,TGTGCCAGCAGTTTACTACAGGGGGATGACGAGCAGTACTTC,CASSLLQGDDEQYF
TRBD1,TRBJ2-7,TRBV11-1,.,TGTGCCAGCAGCTTAGGACGGACAGGGGTCTCCTACGAGCAGTACTTC,CASSLGRTGVSYEQYF
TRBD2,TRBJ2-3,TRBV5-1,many,TGCGCCAGCAGCTTGGTTAGCGGGAGCACAGATACGCAGTATTTT,CASSLVSGSTDTQYF
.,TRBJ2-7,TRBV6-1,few,TGTGCCAGCAGTTATGTGTCACCTATGGCCTACGAGCAGTACTTC,CASSYVSPMAYEQYF
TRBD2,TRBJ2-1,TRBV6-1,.,TGTGCCAGCGGCCGGCATGGGGGAGGGAGTTCCTACAATGAGCAGTTCTTC,CASGRHGGGSSYNEQFF
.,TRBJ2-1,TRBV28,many,TGTGCCAGCAGTCGGAGGTACAATGAGCAGTTCTTC,CASSRRYNEQFF
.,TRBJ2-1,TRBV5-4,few,TGTGCCAGCAGCTTGCGTGCAAGGACGGGCCACCTGGAGCAGTTCTTC,CASSLRARTGHLEQFF
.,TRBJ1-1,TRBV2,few,TGTGCCAGCAGTGAAGGGCCCATGAACACTGAAGCTTTCTTT,CASSEGPMNTEAFF
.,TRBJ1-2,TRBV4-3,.,TGCGCCAGCAGCCAAGAAACAGGGTGGGACGGCTACACCTTC,CASSQETGWDGYTF
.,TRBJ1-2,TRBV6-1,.,TGTGCCAGCAGTGAATGGGAACCGCCTTCGGGCTATGGCTACACCTTC,CASSEWEPPSGYGYTF
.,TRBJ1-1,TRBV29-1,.,TGCAGCGTTGAAAGGGGACGGAACACTGAAGCTTTCTTT,CSVERGRNTEAFF
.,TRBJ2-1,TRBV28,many,TGTGCCAGCAGTTCCTTAGTGATGCAGTTCTTC,CASSSLVMQFF
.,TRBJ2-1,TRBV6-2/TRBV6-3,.,TGTGCCAGCCTGGGGGCCTACAATGAGCAGTTCTTC,CASLGAYNEQFF
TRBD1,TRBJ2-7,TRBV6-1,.,TGTGCCACCAAAAGGGGACAGCTATCCTACGAGCAGTACTTC,CATKRGQLSYEQYF
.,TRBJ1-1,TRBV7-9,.,TGTGCCAGCAGCGGTAGGGGTGGCGGACACACTGAAGCTTTCTTT,CASSGRGGGHTEAFF
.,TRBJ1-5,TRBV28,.,TGTGCCAGCAGTTTTCTTGGGGGGCCCAATCAGCCCCGGCATTTT,CASSFLGGPNQPRHF
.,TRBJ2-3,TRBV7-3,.,TGTGCCAGCAGCCCGCGTGGGGGGAAAGCCACAGATACGCAGTATTTT,CASSPRGGKATDTQYF
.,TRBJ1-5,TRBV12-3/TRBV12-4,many,TGTGCCAGCAGTTTAGTAGGCAGTTATAGCAATCAGCCCCAGCATTTT,CASSLVGSYSNQPQHF
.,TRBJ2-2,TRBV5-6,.,TGTGCCAGCAGCTTCGAGGCACAGGGGAACACCGGGGAGCTGTTTTTT,CASSFEAQGNTGELFF
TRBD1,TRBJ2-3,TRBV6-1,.,TGTGCCAGCATGCCCGGGGACAGGACTATAGATACGCAGTATTTT,CASMPGDRTIDTQYF
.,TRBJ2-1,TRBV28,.,TGTGCCAGCAGTTTATTACCGGTCTACAATGAGCAGTTCTTC,CASSLLPVYNEQFF
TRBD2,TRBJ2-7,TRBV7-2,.,TGTGCCAGCAGCTCAAGAGACAGGGCTATGACTAGCGGGATACAGCAGTACTTC,CASSSRDRAMTSGIQQYF
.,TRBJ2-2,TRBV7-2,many,TGTGCCAGCAGCTCAAACACTCTAAACACCGGGGAGCTGTTTTTT,CASSSNTLNTGELFF
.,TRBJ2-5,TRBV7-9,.,TGTGCCAGCAGCTTAGGGGTCCTGTACCAAGAGACCCAGTACTTC,CASSLGVLYQETQYF
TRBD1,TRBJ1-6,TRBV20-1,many,TGCAGTGCTAGAGATGGGGACAGGGGTGATAATTCACCCCTCCACTTT,CSARDGDRGDNSPLHF
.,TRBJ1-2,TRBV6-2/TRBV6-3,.,TGTGCCAGCAGTTTCGGACAGCCAACGGATGGCTACACCTTC,CASSFGQPTDGYTF
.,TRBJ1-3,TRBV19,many,TGTGCCAGTAGGCCCCGGGACAAGCGTCGTATTGGAAACACCATATATTTT,CASRPRDKRRIGNTIYF
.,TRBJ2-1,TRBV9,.,TGTGCCAGCAGTAAGGGGCCGGGGAGCTCCTACAATGAGCAGTTCTTC,CASSKGPGSSYNEQFF
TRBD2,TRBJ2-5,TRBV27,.,TGTGCCACCGCACGACTAGCGGGAAAACAAGAGACCCAGTACTTC,CATARLAGKQETQYF
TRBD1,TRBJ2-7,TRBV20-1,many,TGCAGTGCTAGGACAGGGGAACCCTACGAGCAGTACTTC,CSARTGEPYEQYF
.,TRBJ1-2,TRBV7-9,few,TGTGCCAGCAGCTTAGCCCAAGGGAGTACCTATGGCTACACCTTC,CASSLAQGSTYGYTF
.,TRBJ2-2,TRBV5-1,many,TGCGCCAGCAGCCGCTCCTCGAACACCGGGGAGCTGTTTTTT,CASSRSSNTGELFF
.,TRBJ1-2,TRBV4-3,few,TGCGCCAGCAGCCAAGATGATGGTGGCAGGGGAGGGGGCTACACCTTC,CASSQDDGGRGGGYTF
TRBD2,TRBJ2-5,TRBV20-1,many,TGCAGTGCGTGGACTAGCGGGAGGAGGGGGACCCAGTACTTC,CSAWTSGRRGTQYF
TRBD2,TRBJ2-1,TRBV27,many,TGTGCCAGCAGTTTATCCCTTGCTAGCGGCCACTACAATGAGCAGTTCTTC,CASSLSLASGHYNEQFF
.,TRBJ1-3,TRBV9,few,TGTGCCAGCAGCGGAGGGGCTCAGGGCTACTCTGGAAACACCATATATTTT,CASSGGAQGYSGNTIYF